Following are 19 T cell receptor beta chains from one sample sequenced in a study of OX40 agonist ivuxolimab in advanced cancers. To prepare the library, the immunoSEQ multiplex PCR assay was applied. Drawn from immuneACCESS, this table holds only the in-frame rearrangements with V and J called that TCRdb kept. Clones are partly lost; checked studies trace under half to an unresolved V gene and leave the rest unexplained. For this sample the table gives about 46,000 clones, of which roughly 90% were detected only once. In total, the top ten clones hold about 11% of the sample. The sequencing used CD4+ or CD8+ T cells sorted from blood, collected in a trial of the OX40 agonist ivuxolimab. These receptors originate from an adult with an advanced solid tumor such as melanoma, head and neck, liver or kidney cancer.

The V gene is TRBV6-6, the J gene TRBJ2-5, with TRBD2 matching 11 bases. With 6 bases clipped from V and 3 bases from J, the junction kept 0 bases outside the gene matches. The germline V gene has CDR1 MNHNY and CDR2 SVGAGI (reference sequence). The CDR3 covers 13 residues. As DNA, the CDR3 is TGTGCCAGCAGACTAGCGGGAGAAGAGACCCAGTACTTC. Translating it yields CASRLAGEETQYF.

V usage is TRBV6-5 and J usage is TRBJ2-7, with TRBD1 as a possible D gene (5 bases). Between the trimmed V and J ends, which lost 8 bases and 4 bases, there was a span of 21 bases. CDR1 and CDR2 from the germline V gene are MNHEY and SVGAGI. The CDR3 has 15 amino acids. Written as DNA, the CDR3 is TGTGCCAGCGCTTCAACAGGAGCTAAAGCGTACGAGCAGTACTTC. This encodes CASASTGAKAYEQYF.

CDR3 coding DNA: TGTGCCAGCAGTTTATCCGGGGGGAACCATCAGCCCCAGCATTTT. This codes for CASSLSGGNHQPQHF. V is TRBV27 and J is TRBJ1-5; perhaps TRBD1 as D (5 bases). The CDR3 is 15 residues long. V lost 0 bases, J lost 5 bases, and 11 bases lay in between. Germline V gene data show CDR1 as MNHEY and CDR2 as SMNVEV (reference sequence).

This clone appeared a few times. The chain joins TRBV7-8 to TRBJ2-1; no definite D call. The germline gives CDR1 SGHVS, CDR2 FQNEAQ. CDR3 length: 16 residues. The germline V and J ends were trimmed by 1 base and 1 base, with 11 bases remaining between them. The CDR3 region is CASSLEVPASYNEQFF. The CDR3 region has the DNA TGTGCCAGCAGCTTAGAGGTTCCGGCTTCCTACAATGAGCAGTTCTTC. The entire variable domain, with the rest obtained from reference TRBV7-8 and TRBJ2-1, is as follows: GAGVSQSPRYKVAKRGQDVALRCDPISGHVSLFWYQQALGQGPEFLTYFQNEAQLDKSGLPSDRFFAERPEGSVSTLKIQRTQQEDSAVYLCASSLEVPASYNEQFFGPGTRLTVL.

This clone was counted a few times. The chain is built from TRBV19 and TRBJ2-1; D gene uncertain. The V end lost 5 bases, the J end lost 2 bases, and 13 bases lay between the germline ends. The CDR3 covers 15 residues. CDR1 and CDR2 from the germline V gene are LNHDA and SQIVND (reference sequence). CDR3 bases: TGTGCCAGTAGTTCTGAAGGCAACACCTACAATGAGCAGTTCTTC. As protein: CASSSEGNTYNEQFF.

The chain has TRBV19 and TRBJ2-1; 7 bases line up with TRBD2. This CDR3 has 14 residues. V shed 3 bases and J 7 bases; nucleotides not matched to a gene: 6. From germline, CDR1 is LNHDA and CDR2 SQIVND (reference sequence). CDR3 sequence: CASSMAAGENEQFF. The CDR3 DNA follows: TGTGCCAGTAGTATGGCCGCGGGGGAAAATGAGCAGTTCTTC. Full variable domain (missing parts from reference TRBV19 and TRBJ2-1): DGGITQSPKYLFRKEGQNVTLSCEQNLNHDAMYWYRQDPGQGLRLIYYSQIVNDFQKGDIAEGYSVSREKKESFPLTVTSAQKNPTAFYLCASSMAAGENEQFFGPGTRLTVL.

The chain uses TRBV19 and TRBJ2-7; 9 nucleotides line up with TRBD1. J gave up 2 bases and V 6 bases, and 5 bases lay outside the gene matches. The CDR3 extends over 14 amino acids. Germline V CDR1 and CDR2: LNHDA, SQIVND (reference sequence). The CDR3 is CASSLTGGPYEQYF. The CDR3 region has the DNA TGTGCCAGTAGCCTCACAGGGGGCCCCTACGAGCAGTACTTC.

The chain has TRBV14 and TRBJ2-7; 7 nucleotides align to TRBD2. Germline V CDR1 and CDR2: SGHDN, FVKESK. The CDR3 runs 15 residues. Trimming at V came to 0 bases and at J to 5 bases, leaving 7 bases not matched to a gene. For the CDR3, the DNA is TGTGCCAGCAGCCAAGATCTGGCGGGAGTCGACGAGCAGTACTTC. Residues: CASSQDLAGVDEQYF.

This chain links TRBV9 with TRBJ1-4; 8 bases line up with TRBD1. CDR1 is SGDLS and CDR2 is YYNGEE in the germline V gene. The CDR3 consists of 16 residues. V was pared by 4 bases and J by 3 bases, with 8 bases of the junction left unmatched. The CDR3: CASSSSNRGANEKLFF. In nucleotides, the CDR3 is TGTGCCAGCAGCTCATCTAACAGGGGGGCTAATGAAAAACTGTTTTTT.

The V gene is TRBV29-1, the J gene TRBJ1-1, with D perhaps TRBD1 (6 bases). Germline V CDR1 and CDR2: SQVTM, ANQGSEA. V was cut by 4 bases and J by 4 bases, with 13 bases left in between. There are 13 residues in the CDR3. The CDR3 reads CSVVRGWSTEAFF. The CDR3, as DNA: TGCAGCGTTGTCAGGGGATGGAGCACTGAAGCTTTCTTT.

V usage is TRBV9 and J usage is TRBJ2-1, with 9 positions matching TRBD2. J gave up 4 bases and V 0 bases, and 8 bases lay outside the gene matches. CDR1 and CDR2 from the germline V gene are SGDLS and YYNGEE. CDR3 length: 17 amino acids. DNA of the CDR3: TGTGCCAGCAGCGTAGGAGCGGGAGGATCATTATACAATGAGCAGTTCTTC. This translates into CASSVGAGGSLYNEQFF.

The chain combines TRBV19 with TRBJ2-1; D ambiguous. Looked up from germline, CDR1 is LNHDA and CDR2 is SQIVND (reference sequence). CDR3 length equals 13 residues. V was clipped by 7 bases and J by 0 bases, with 7 bases between them. The CDR3 reads CASTASSYNEQFF. CDR3 nucleotide sequence: TGTGCCAGTACAGCCAGCTCCTACAATGAGCAGTTCTTC. Full variable domain (outside the CDR3, taken from reference TRBV19 and TRBJ2-1): DGGITQSPKYLFRKEGQNVTLSCEQNLNHDAMYWYRQDPGQGLRLIYYSQIVNDFQKGDIAEGYSVSREKKESFPLTVTSAQKNPTAFYLCASTASSYNEQFFGPGTRLTVL.

The genes are TRBV13 and TRBJ2-4; 13 bases are a match to TRBD2. The ends lost 5 bases at V and 0 bases at J; junction bases unmatched: 7. The CDR3 sequence is 18 residues long. Germline CDR1 PRHDT, CDR2 FYEKMQ (reference sequence). CDR3 loop: CASSTWTSGSLAKNIQYF. CDR3 bases: TGTGCCAGCAGCACCTGGACTAGCGGGAGCTTAGCCAAAAACATTCAGTACTTC.

This chain joins TRBV19 and TRBJ2-7; possible D gene TRBD2, 6 bases. This CDR3 region has 15 residues. Deletions cut 5 bases from V and 2 bases from J, with 16 bases between. The germline V gene has CDR1 LNHDA and CDR2 SQIVND (reference sequence). The CDR3 here is CASSLGVSGPYEQYF. The DNA of the CDR3 is TGTGCCAGTAGTCTCGGGGTTAGCGGACCCTACGAGCAGTACTTC.

By share, this clone counts as medium-sized. The rearrangement links TRBV2 to TRBJ1-1; TRBD1 agrees at 7 bases. The V gene's germline CDR1 is SNHLY and CDR2 FYNNEI. This CDR3 has 14 amino acids. The V segment lost 8 bases and the J segment 4 bases; nucleotides outside the gene matches: 10. The DNA of the CDR3 is TGTGCCAGCGGTTTGGGACAGTCACTCACTGAAGCTTTCTTT. This sequence encodes CASGLGQSLTEAFF.

This clone has more than one count but fewer than ten. The rearrangement joins TRBV28 to TRBJ1-2, with D unresolved. Trimming left V 5 bases short and J 8 bases short, with 15 bases between. The germline CDR1 and CDR2 sequences are MDHEN and SYDVKM. The CDR3 loop spans 13 amino acids. The CDR3 region has the DNA TGTGCCAGCAGTCCACTCGCCGCGGGAGGCTACACCTTC. Translating gives CASSPLAAGGYTF.

This chain connects TRBV27 to TRBJ1-1; 8 nucleotides agree with TRBD1. The V gene end was trimmed by 2 bases and the J gene end by 7 bases; junction bases not matched to a gene: 12. Germline V gives CDR1 MNHEY, CDR2 SMNVEV (reference sequence). The CDR3 sequence is 16 residues long. CDR3 sequence reads: CASSLMGRGQTSEAFF. The CDR3 coding sequence is TGTGCCAGCAGTTTAATGGGCAGGGGGCAAACGAGTGAAGCTTTCTTT.

The V gene is TRBV7-3, the J gene TRBJ2-3; a possible D gene is TRBD1 (5 bases). The germline V and J ends were trimmed by 4 bases and 4 bases, with 12 bases remaining between them. Germline V lookup: CDR1 SGHTA, CDR2 FQGTGA. This CDR3 is 14 amino acids long. This CDR3 reads CASSSQGSPDTQYF. In DNA, the CDR3 is TGTGCCAGCAGCTCCCAGGGTAGTCCAGATACGCAGTATTTT.

V and J are TRBV5-1 and TRBJ2-1, with D possibly matching TRBD1 (6 bases). Germline V gives CDR1 SGHRS, CDR2 YFSETQ. This CDR3 comprises 14 residues. V was pared by 4 bases and J by 3 bases, with 11 bases between. As DNA, the CDR3 is TGCGCCAGCAGCCCAGGGGATCACTACAATGAGCAGTTCTTC. Protein product: CASSPGDHYNEQFF.